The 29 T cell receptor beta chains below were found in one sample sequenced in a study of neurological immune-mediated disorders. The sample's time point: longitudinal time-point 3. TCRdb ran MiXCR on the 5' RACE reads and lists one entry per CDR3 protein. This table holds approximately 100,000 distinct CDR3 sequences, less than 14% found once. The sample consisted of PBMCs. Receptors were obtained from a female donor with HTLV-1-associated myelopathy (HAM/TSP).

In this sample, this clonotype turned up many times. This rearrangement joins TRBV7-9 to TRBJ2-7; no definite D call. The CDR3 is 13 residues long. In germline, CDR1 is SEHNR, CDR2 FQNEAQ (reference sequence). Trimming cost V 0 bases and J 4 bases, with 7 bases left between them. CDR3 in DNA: TGTGCCAGCAGCTTAGCGGTGAGGTACGAGCAGTACTTC. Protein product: CASSLAVRYEQYF.

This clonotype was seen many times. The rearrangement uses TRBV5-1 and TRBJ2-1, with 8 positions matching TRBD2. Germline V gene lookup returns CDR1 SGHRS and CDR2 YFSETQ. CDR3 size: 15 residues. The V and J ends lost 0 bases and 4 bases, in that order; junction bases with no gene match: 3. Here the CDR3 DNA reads TGCGCCAGCAGCTTGGTGACTAGCGAGTACAATGAGCAGTTCTTC. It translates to CASSLVTSEYNEQFF.

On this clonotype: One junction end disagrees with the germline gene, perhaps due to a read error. CDR3 in DNA: TGCTCCAGCAGCTTGTCTGGGGGTAATGAAGCTTTCTTT. Translated, it gives CSSSLSGGNEAFF. The V call is TRBV5-1, the J call TRBJ1-1, with D perhaps TRBD1 (5 bases). This CDR3 spans 13 amino acids. Germline V gene lookup returns CDR1 SGHRS and CDR2 YFSETQ.

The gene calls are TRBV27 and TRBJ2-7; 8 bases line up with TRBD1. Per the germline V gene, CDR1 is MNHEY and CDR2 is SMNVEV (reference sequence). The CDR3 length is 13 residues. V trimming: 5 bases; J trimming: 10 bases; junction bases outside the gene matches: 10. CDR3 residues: CASSPRTGFEQYF. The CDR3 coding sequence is TGTGCCAGCAGTCCCCGGACAGGGTTTGAACAGTACTTC.

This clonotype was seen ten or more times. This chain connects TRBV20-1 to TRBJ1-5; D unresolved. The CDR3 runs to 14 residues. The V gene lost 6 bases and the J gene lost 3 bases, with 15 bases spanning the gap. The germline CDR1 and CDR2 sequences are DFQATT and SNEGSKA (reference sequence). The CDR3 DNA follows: TGCAGTGCCCGCGGGTGGCGTGACAATCAGCCCCAGCATTTT. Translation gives CSARGWRDNQPQHF.

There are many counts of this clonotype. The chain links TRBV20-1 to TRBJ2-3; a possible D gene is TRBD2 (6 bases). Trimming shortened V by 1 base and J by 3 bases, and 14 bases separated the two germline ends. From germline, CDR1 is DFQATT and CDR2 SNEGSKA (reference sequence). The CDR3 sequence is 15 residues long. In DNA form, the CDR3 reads TGCAGTGCTAGAGTCCACCCTAGCGCAACAGATACGCAGTATTTT. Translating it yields CSARVHPSATDTQYF.

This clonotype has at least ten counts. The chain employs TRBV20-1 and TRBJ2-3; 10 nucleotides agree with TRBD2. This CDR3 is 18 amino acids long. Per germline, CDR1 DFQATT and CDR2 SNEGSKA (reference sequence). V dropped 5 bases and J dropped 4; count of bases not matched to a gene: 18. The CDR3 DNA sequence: TGCAGTGCTGACCCCCTAGCGGGAGACCGCCCCATCCCAGATACGCAGTATTTT. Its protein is CSADPLAGDRPIPDTQYF.

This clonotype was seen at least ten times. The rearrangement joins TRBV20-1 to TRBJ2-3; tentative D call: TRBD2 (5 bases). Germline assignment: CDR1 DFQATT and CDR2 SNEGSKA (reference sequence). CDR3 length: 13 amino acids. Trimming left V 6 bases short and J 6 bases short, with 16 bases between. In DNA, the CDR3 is TGCAGTGCACTCGGGGTAGGATCCGATACGCAGTATTTT. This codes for CSALGVGSDTQYF.

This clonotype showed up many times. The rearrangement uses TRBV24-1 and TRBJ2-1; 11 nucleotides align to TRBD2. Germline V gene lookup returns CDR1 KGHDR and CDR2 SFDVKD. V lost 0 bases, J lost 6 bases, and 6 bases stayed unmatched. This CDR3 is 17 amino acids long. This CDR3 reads CATSDLTPSGGSNEQFF. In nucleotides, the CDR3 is TGTGCCACCAGTGATTTGACCCCTAGCGGGGGGTCCAATGAGCAGTTCTTC.

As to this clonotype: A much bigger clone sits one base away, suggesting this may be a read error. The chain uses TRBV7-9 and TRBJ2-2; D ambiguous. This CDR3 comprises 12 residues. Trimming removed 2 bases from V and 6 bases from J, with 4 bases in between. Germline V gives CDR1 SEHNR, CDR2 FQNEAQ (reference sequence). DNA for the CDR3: TGTGCCAGCAGCTTATGTCCCGGGGAGCTGTTTTTT. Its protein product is CASSLCPGELFF. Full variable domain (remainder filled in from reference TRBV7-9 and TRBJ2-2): DTGVSQNPRHKITKRGQNVTFRCDPISEHNRLYWYRQTLGQGPEFLTYFQNEAQLEKSRLLSDRFSAERPKGSFSTLEIQRTEQGDSAMYLCASSLCPGELFFGEGSRLTVL.

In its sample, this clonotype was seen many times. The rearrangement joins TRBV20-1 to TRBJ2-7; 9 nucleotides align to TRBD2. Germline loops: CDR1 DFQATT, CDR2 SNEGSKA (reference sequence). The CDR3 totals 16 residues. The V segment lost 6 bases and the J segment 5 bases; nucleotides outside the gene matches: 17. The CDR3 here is CSAPILLAGGQHEQYF. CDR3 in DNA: TGCAGTGCACCAATTCTCCTTGCGGGGGGGCAACACGAGCAGTACTTC.

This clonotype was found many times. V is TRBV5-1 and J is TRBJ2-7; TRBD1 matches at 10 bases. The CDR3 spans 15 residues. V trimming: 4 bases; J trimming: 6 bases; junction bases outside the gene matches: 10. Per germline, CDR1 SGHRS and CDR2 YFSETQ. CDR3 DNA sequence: TGCGCCAGCAGCCTGCTGGGACAGGGGAACGGCGAGCAGTACTTC. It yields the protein CASSLLGQGNGEQYF. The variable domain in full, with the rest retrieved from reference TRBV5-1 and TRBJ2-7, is KAGVTQTPRYLIKTRGQQVTLSCSPISGHRSVSWYQQTPGQGLQFLFEYFSETQRNKGNFPGRFSGRQFSNSRSEMNVSTLELGDSALYLCASSLLGQGNGEQYFGPGTRLTVT.

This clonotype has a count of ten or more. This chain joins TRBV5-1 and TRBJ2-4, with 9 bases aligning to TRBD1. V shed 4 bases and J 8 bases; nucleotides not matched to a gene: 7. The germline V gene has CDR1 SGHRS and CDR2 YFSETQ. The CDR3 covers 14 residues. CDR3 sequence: CASSRTGGADIQYF. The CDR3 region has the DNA TGCGCCAGCAGCCGTACAGGGGGCGCGGACATTCAGTACTTC.

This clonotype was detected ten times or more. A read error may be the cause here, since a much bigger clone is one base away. The CDR3 spells CAIRNSGGTYNEQFF. The CDR3 DNA sequence: TGTGCCATCAGGAATAGCGGGGGGACCTACAATGAGCAGTTCTTC. V usage is TRBV10-3 and J usage is TRBJ2-1, with 10 bases fitting TRBD2. Trimming at V came to 6 bases and at J to 2 bases, leaving 4 bases not matched to a gene. CDR1 is ENHRY, CDR2 SYGVKD, per germline. This CDR3 spans 15 amino acids.

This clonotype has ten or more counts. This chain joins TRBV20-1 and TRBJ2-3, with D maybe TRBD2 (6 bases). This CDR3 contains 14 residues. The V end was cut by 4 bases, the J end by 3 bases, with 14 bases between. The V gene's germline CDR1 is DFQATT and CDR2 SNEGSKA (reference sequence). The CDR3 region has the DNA TGCAGTGCTACCACCGGGGGTCCAACAGATACGCAGTATTTT. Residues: CSATTGGPTDTQYF.

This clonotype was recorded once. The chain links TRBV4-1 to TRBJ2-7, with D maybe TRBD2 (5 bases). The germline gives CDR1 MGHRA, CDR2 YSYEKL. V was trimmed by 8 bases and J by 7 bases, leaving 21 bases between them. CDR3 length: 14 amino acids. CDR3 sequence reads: CASGETSSPIEQYF. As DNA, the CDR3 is TGCGCCAGCGGGGAGACCAGCAGTCCGATAGAGCAGTACTTC.

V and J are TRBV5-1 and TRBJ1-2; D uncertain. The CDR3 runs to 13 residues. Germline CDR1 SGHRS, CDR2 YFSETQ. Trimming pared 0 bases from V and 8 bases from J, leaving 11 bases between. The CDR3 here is CASSLELTIGYTF. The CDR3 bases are TGCGCCAGCAGCTTGGAGTTAACGATCGGCTACACCTTC.

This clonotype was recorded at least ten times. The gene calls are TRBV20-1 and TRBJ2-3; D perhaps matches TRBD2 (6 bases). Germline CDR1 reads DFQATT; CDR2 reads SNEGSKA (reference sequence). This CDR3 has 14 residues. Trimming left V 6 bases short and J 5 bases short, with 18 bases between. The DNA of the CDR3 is TGCAGTGCCCTCCTAGCGATCGGCGAAGATACGCAGTATTTT. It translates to CSALLAIGEDTQYF.

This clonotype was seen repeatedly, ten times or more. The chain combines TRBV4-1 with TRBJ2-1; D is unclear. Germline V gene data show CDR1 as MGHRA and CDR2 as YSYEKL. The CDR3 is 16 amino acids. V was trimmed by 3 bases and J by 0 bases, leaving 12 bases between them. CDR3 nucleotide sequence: TGCGCCAGCAGCCAGGTGTCCGTGGACTCCTACAATGAGCAGTTCTTC. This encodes CASSQVSVDSYNEQFF.

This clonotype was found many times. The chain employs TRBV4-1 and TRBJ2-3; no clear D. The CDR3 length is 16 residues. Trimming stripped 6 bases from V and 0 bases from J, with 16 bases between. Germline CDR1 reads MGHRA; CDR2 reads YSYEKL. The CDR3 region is CASSPKRAYSTDTQYF. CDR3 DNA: TGCGCCAGCAGTCCGAAACGGGCCTATAGCACAGATACGCAGTATTTT.

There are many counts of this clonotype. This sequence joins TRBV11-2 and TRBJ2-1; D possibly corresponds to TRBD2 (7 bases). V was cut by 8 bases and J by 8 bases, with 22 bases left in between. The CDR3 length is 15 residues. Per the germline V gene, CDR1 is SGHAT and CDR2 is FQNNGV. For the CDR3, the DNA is TGTGCCAGCGATAGGGGGGGCGGATGGAGGGATGAGCAGTTCTTC. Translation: CASDRGGGWRDEQFF.

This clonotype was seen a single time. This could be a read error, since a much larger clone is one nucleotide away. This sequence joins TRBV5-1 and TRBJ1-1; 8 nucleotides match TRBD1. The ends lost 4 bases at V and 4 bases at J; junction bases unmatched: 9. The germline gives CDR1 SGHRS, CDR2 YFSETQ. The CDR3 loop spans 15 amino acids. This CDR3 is CASSSDRGGSTEAFF. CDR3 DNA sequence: TGCGCCAGCAGCAGTGACAGGGGTGGTAGCACTGAAGCTTTCTTT.

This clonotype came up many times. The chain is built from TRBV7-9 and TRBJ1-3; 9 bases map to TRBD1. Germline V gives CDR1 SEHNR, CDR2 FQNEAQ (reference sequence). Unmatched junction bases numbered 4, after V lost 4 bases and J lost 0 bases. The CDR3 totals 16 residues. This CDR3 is CASSSPGQGSGNTIYF. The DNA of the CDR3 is TGTGCCAGCAGCTCGCCGGGACAGGGCTCTGGAAACACCATATATTTT.

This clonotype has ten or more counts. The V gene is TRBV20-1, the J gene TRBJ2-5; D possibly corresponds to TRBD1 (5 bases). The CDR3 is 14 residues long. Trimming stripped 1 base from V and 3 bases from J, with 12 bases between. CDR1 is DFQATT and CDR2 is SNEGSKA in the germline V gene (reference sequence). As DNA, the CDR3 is TGCAGTGCTAGAGGGAACAGGCGCGAAGAGACCCAGTACTTC. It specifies CSARGNRREETQYF.

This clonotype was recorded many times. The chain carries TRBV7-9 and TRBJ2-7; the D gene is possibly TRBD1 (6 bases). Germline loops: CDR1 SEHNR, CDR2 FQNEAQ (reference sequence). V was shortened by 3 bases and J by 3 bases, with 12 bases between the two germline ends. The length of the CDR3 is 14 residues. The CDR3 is CASSFHSGVYEQYF. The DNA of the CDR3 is TGTGCCAGCAGCTTCCATTCAGGGGTCTACGAGCAGTACTTC.

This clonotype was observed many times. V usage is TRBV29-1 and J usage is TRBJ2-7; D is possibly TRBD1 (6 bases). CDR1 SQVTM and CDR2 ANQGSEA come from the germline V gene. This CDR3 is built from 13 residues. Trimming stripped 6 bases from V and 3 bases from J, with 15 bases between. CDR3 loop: CSVRLGTLYEQYF. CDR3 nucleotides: TGCAGCGTACGCCTAGGGACACTCTACGAGCAGTACTTC.

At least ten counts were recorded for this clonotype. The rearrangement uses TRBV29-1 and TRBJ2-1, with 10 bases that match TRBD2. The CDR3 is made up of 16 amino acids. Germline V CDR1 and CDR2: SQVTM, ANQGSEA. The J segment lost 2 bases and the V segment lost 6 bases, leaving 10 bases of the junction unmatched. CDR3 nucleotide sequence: TGCAGCGTCAATGGGGTGAGCGGGGGGGCCTACAATGAGCAGTTCTTC. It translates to CSVNGVSGGAYNEQFF.

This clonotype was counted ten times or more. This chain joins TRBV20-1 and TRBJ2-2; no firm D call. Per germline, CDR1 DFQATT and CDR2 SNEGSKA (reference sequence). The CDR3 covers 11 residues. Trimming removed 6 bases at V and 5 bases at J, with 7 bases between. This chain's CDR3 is CSAHNTGELFF. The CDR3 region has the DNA TGCAGTGCCCACAATACCGGGGAGCTGTTTTTT.

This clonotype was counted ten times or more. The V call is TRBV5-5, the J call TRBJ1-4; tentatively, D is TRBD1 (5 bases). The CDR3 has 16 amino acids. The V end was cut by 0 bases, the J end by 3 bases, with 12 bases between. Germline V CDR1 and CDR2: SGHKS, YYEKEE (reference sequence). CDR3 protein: CASSLGQGTANEKLFF. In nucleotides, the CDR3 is TGTGCCAGCAGCTTGGGGCAGGGAACGGCTAATGAAAAACTGTTTTTT.